The entry below describes one T cell receptor beta chain. Its antigen remains unknown. This sample includes further DNA sequences coding for the same CDR3. The data originate from a study of shared clonotypes between healthy human individuals. Whole-study results and caveats: Estimated richness values were generally larger in naive subsets than in memory subsets.

The CDR3 is 14 amino acids. The germline gives CDR1 MNHEY, CDR2 SMNVEV (reference sequence). The J segment lost 5 bases and the V segment lost 5 bases, leaving 6 bases of the junction unmatched. Some clones are missing from TCRdb's copy, which holds only in-frame ones; the method was immunoSEQ multiplex PCR. This table has some 2,000,000 clones, approximately 95% appearing once. This clonotype was sampled from a man between 18 and 35 years old in good health. The J gene is TRBJ1-2, the V gene TRBV27, with TRBD1 identical over 9 bases. The sample was naive CD4+ T cells sorted from blood. Subset indicated: CD45RA+ positively selected. The CDR3 sequence is CASSPGQGFYGYTF. CDR3 in DNA: TGTGCCAGCAGTCCGGGACAGGGTTTTTATGGCTACACCTTC.